One sample yielded the 24 T cell receptor beta chains listed below, sequenced in a study of CD8 T cells in Susac syndrome (dated by TCRdb to the late 2010s). To prepare the library, the immunoSEQ multiplex PCR assay was applied. RNA was extracted with the RNeasy kit and roughly 0.45 to 1 ug was reverse transcribed using random hexamers. The public reads were run again by TCRdb, first through fastp at Q25 and then through MiXCR, and only productive beta chains were kept. Entries that share a CDR3 protein sequence are merged under the most common genes and DNA. The sample table contains 90,000 to 150,000 distinct CDR3 sequences; only one count was recorded for 92% of them. Approximately 0.12% of the sample rests with the top ten. Sample: CD8+ T cells from PBMCs. The receptors come from a human donor in good health.

This chain uses TRBV7-3 with TRBJ2-3, with 7 bases matching TRBD1. V shed 5 bases and J 0 bases; nucleotides not matched to a gene: 5. The germline V gene encodes CDR1 SGHTA and CDR2 FQGTGA. The CDR3 spans 15 residues. CDR3 coding DNA: TGTGCCAGCAGCCCTCTGGGACAGAGCACAGATACGCAGTATTTT. Encoded protein: CASSPLGQSTDTQYF.

The chain joins TRBV18 to TRBJ2-1; TRBD1 might be the D (6 bases). Trimming cost V 1 base and J 9 bases, with 13 bases left between them. The CDR3 covers 14 residues. The V gene's germline CDR1 is KGHSH and CDR2 LQKENI. The CDR3 DNA sequence: TGTGCCAGCTCACCACGTATGGGGGCTCGTGAGCAGTTCTTC. Translated: CASSPRMGAREQFF.

The V gene is TRBV9, the J gene TRBJ1-2; 7 bases align to TRBD1. The ends lost 0 bases at V and 3 bases at J; junction bases unmatched: 5. The germline V gene encodes CDR1 SGDLS and CDR2 YYNGEE. The CDR3 has 15 residues. The CDR3 sequence is CASSVEGAGDYGYTF. CDR3 DNA: TGTGCCAGCAGCGTAGAGGGGGCCGGTGACTATGGCTACACCTTC.

The CDR3, as DNA: TGTGCCAGCAGCGACGACCATATCTATGGCTACACCTTC. Its translation is CASSDDHIYGYTF. The chain links TRBV3-1 to TRBJ1-2; no reliable D call. V lost 5 bases, J lost 4 bases, and 11 bases lay in between. The CDR3 spans 13 residues. Germline V gene lookup returns CDR1 LGHDT and CDR2 YNNKEL (reference sequence).

The chain has TRBV6-2 or TRBV6-3 and TRBJ1-2; D is possibly TRBD1 (6 bases). Trimming took off 6 bases at V and 2 bases at J, with 19 bases between the two ends. CDR1 MNHEY and CDR2 SVGEGT come from the germline V gene. CDR3 length: 16 residues. In nucleotides, the CDR3 is TGTGCCAGCAGCTCCTGGACAGAGCCCCCCAACTATGGCTACACCTTC. Residues: CASSSWTEPPNYGYTF.

J is TRBJ1-2 and V is TRBV7-2, with TRBD1 matching 7 bases. V was pared by 5 bases and J by 7 bases, with 10 bases of the junction left unmatched. Germline V CDR1 and CDR2: SGHTA, FQGNSA. This CDR3 region has 14 residues. The CDR3 sequence is CASSARGGAGGYTF. The CDR3 DNA reads TGTGCCAGCAGCGCAAGAGGGGGCGCCGGTGGCTACACCTTC. Full variable domain (outside the CDR3, taken from reference TRBV7-2 and TRBJ1-2): GAGVSQSPSNKVTEKGKDVELRCDPISGHTALYWYRQSLGQGLEFLIYFQGNSAPDKSGLPSDRFSAERTGGSVSTLTIQRTQQEDSAVYLCASSARGGAGGYTFGSGTRLTVV.

This clonotype was seen a single time. The chain uses TRBV2 and TRBJ1-5; a possible D gene is TRBD1 (6 bases). Germline V gene lookup returns CDR1 SNHLY and CDR2 FYNNEI. The length of the CDR3 is 14 residues. V lost 7 bases and J 7 bases, leaving 17 bases between the germline ends. The CDR3 here is CASTLARGRQPQHF. The CDR3 DNA reads as TGTGCCAGCACTCTCGCCAGGGGAAGACAGCCCCAGCATTTT.

This chain uses TRBV24-1 with TRBJ2-3, with D possibly being TRBD2 (6 bases). The CDR3 consists of 15 residues. The germline gives CDR1 KGHDR, CDR2 SFDVKD. The V gene lost 2 bases and the J gene lost 3 bases, with 11 bases spanning the gap. The CDR3 DNA follows: TGTGCCACCAGTGATTCTAGGAGGGTAACAGATACGCAGTATTTT. The encoded protein is CATSDSRRVTDTQYF.

V is TRBV5-6 and J is TRBJ2-6; 7 positions agree with TRBD1. The J segment lost 4 bases and the V segment lost 4 bases, leaving 14 bases of the junction unmatched. Germline V gene sequence: CDR1 SGHDT, CDR2 YYEEEE. The CDR3 has 18 amino acids. CDR3 nucleotides: TGTGCCAGCAGCGGAACAGGGGTGTTTCTCTCCGGGGCCAACGTCCTGACTTTC. It encodes CASSGTGVFLSGANVLTF. Full variable domain (rest looked up from reference TRBV5-6 and TRBJ2-6): DAGVTQSPTHLIKTRGQQVTLRCSPKSGHDTVSWYQQALGQGPQFIFQYYEEEERQRGNFPDRFSGHQFPNYSSELNVNALLLGDSALYLCASSGTGVFLSGANVLTFGAGSRLTVL.

This clonotype was observed a single time. The V and J genes are TRBV7-2 and TRBJ2-1; 7 bases are a match to TRBD1. CDR1 is SGHTA and CDR2 is FQGNSA in the germline V gene. Losses at the gene ends were 5 bases for V and 4 bases for J; bases not matched to a gene: 8. The CDR3 length is 15 residues. The CDR3 nucleotides are TGTGCCAGCAGCACGACAGGGTCTCGGTACAATGAGCAGTTCTTC. It codes for CASSTTGSRYNEQFF.

This rearrangement joins TRBV29-1 to TRBJ2-3; the D call may be TRBD1 or TRBD2 (5 bases each). Per germline, CDR1 SQVTM and CDR2 ANQGSEA. The CDR3 totals 15 residues. Trimming removed 6 bases at V and 2 bases at J, with 18 bases between. CDR3 DNA sequence: TGCAGCGTCGACTACCAGGGTCGCCTCACAGATACGCAGTATTTT. Its translation is CSVDYQGRLTDTQYF.

The rearrangement uses TRBV4-1 and TRBJ2-7; D might be TRBD1 (6 bases). The CDR3 length is 16 residues. The V gene lost 4 bases and the J gene lost 6 bases, with 22 bases spanning the gap. CDR1 and CDR2 from the germline V gene are MGHRA and YSYEKL. For the CDR3, the DNA is TGCGCCAGCAGCCGCAGGGAACAGACAGGCGGCGGCGAGCAGTACTTC. Translation gives CASSRREQTGGGEQYF.

This clonotype was seen once. The chain carries TRBV10-2 and TRBJ2-3; D call uncertain. Germline assignment: CDR1 WSHSY and CDR2 SAAADI. The CDR3 is made up of 15 amino acids. V was shortened by 11 bases and J by 1 base, with 19 bases between the two germline ends. The CDR3 nucleotides read TGCGCCTCCAGCCTCCTGACATTAGGCACAGATACGCAGTATTTT. This encodes CASSLLTLGTDTQYF.

The chain couples TRBV2 to TRBJ1-2; D not certain. Trimming pared 3 bases from V and 4 bases from J, leaving 15 bases between. Germline CDR1 reads SNHLY; CDR2 reads FYNNEI. The CDR3 consists of 15 residues. CDR3 loop: CASSDVRSAGYGYTF. The CDR3 DNA reads as TGTGCCAGCAGTGATGTCCGTTCTGCGGGCTATGGCTACACCTTC.

The table lists this clonotype with a count of one. The chain combines TRBV28 with TRBJ2-2; D unresolved. CDR3 length: 13 residues. V was clipped by 2 bases and J by 4 bases, with 5 bases between them. CDR1 and CDR2 (germline): MDHEN, SYDVKM. CDR3: CASSLPSTGELFF. The CDR3, as DNA: TGTGCCAGCAGTTTACCTTCCACCGGGGAGCTGTTTTTT.

The genes are TRBV6-5 and TRBJ2-3; TRBD1 aligns across 7 bases. The J segment lost 1 base and the V segment lost 5 bases, leaving 6 bases of the junction unmatched. The germline gives CDR1 MNHEY, CDR2 SVGAGI. This CDR3 is 15 amino acids long. CDR3 nucleotides: TGTGCCAGCAGTGACATAACAGGGGGCACAGATACGCAGTATTTT. Protein: CASSDITGGTDTQYF.

The chain employs TRBV7-9 and TRBJ2-5; D might be TRBD1 (6 bases). The V and J ends lost 5 bases and 1 base respectively, with 11 bases between them. The CDR3 loop spans 14 amino acids. Per the germline V gene, CDR1 is SEHNR and CDR2 is FQNEAQ (reference sequence). The DNA for the CDR3 is TGTGCCAGCAGCCACCCAGGGGCCCAAGAGACCCAGTACTTC. This gives the protein CASSHPGAQETQYF.

The chain uses TRBV27 and TRBJ2-6; D is unclear. Germline assignment: CDR1 MNHEY and CDR2 SMNVEV (reference sequence). Trimming removed 11 bases at V and 5 bases at J, with 7 bases between. The CDR3 contains 11 residues. CDR3 DNA: TGTGCCGCCGGGCGGGCCAACGTCCTGACTTTC. Translating it yields CAAGRANVLTF. Looking up the rest from reference TRBV27 and TRBJ2-6 gives the full variable domain: EAQVTQNPRYLITVTGKKLTVTCSQNMNHEYMSWYRQDPGLGLRQIYYSMNVEVTDKGDVPEGYKVSRKEKRNFPLILESPSPNQTSLYFCAAGRANVLTFGAGSRLTVL.

This clonotype was counted only a few times. The chain employs TRBV12-3 or TRBV12-4 and TRBJ2-2; a weak D match, TRBD2 (5 bases). CDR3 length: 15 amino acids. V lost 3 bases to trimming and J lost 0 bases, with 8 bases between them. CDR3 amino acids: CASSFWTSNTGELFF. The CDR3 bases are TGTGCCAGCAGTTTCTGGACTTCGAACACCGGGGAGCTGTTTTTT.

This clonotype was counted once. J is TRBJ1-3 and V is TRBV6-6; D uncertain. V shed 7 bases and J shed 0 bases, with 13 bases lying between them. The CDR3 covers 15 residues. Germline V gene data show CDR1 as MNHNY and CDR2 as SVGAGI (reference sequence). Written as DNA, the CDR3 is TGTGCCAGCATCCGGCAGAGCCACTCTGGAAACACCATATATTTT. Residues: CASIRQSHSGNTIYF.

This chain uses TRBV7-6 with TRBJ2-2; D unresolved. Germline V lookup: CDR1 SGHVS, CDR2 FNYEAQ. Trimming cost V 1 base and J 6 bases, with 9 bases left between them. The CDR3 is 14 amino acids. Here the CDR3 reads CASSLVIGSGELFF. The CDR3 DNA reads as TGTGCCAGCAGCTTAGTGATAGGATCCGGGGAGCTGTTTTTT.

This clonotype was recorded only once. The chain employs TRBV27 and TRBJ2-1; the match to TRBD2 covers 7 bases. V lost 5 bases and J lost 6; bases outside the gene matches: 1. The CDR3 is 12 amino acids. CDR1 MNHEY and CDR2 SMNVEV come from the germline V gene (reference sequence). The CDR3 protein is CASSGGGNEQFF. The CDR3 coding sequence is TGTGCCAGCAGTGGGGGGGGCAATGAGCAGTTCTTC.

The chain links TRBV18 to TRBJ2-4; D is unresolved. The V and J ends lost 3 bases and 9 bases respectively, with 12 bases between them. The CDR3 length is 13 residues. Germline loops: CDR1 KGHSH, CDR2 LQKENI. CDR3 in amino acids: CASSPPLEAIQYF. CDR3 bases: TGTGCCAGCTCACCTCCCCTGGAAGCCATTCAGTACTTC. The whole variable domain, filled in from reference TRBV18 and TRBJ2-4, reads NAGVMQNPRHLVRRRGQEARLRCSPMKGHSHVYWYRQLPEEGLKFMVYLQKENIIDESGMPKERFSAEFPKEGPSILRIQQVVRGDSAAYFCASSPPLEAIQYFGAGTRLSVL.

V gene TRBV5-6 combines with J gene TRBJ2-7, with a tentative D call TRBD1 (6 bases). Germline V gene lookup returns CDR1 SGHDT and CDR2 YYEEEE. Trimming removed 0 bases from V and 1 base from J, with 17 bases in between. The CDR3 has 17 residues. The CDR3 sequence is CASSLARGRGWSYEQYF. Written as DNA, the CDR3 is TGTGCCAGCAGCTTGGCCCGGGGCAGGGGATGGTCCTACGAGCAGTACTTC.